This T cell receptor (beta chain) was captured by sequencing in a study of blood T cell repertoires in COVID-19. In the authors' methods: From reference gene primer amplification, estimates of nucleated cell counts were derived. Profiled with immunoSEQ multiplex PCR; TCRdb holds only in-frame clones, not every one. The V and J calls and clone size were taken over from that table, and D and trimming were inferred from the DNA. The sample yields approximately 180,000 clones, about 90% seen once. V lost 4 bases to trimming and J lost 1 base, with 8 bases between them. CDR3 length: 13 amino acids. The germline V gene has CDR1 SGDLS and CDR2 YYNGEE. Concerning this clone: This sample includes further DNA sequences coding for the same CDR3.

The sample comprised PBMCs or T cells enriched from blood (not recorded which). This TCR was sampled from a human donor with acute COVID-19. The donor label of this sample is uncertain. This rearrangement joins TRBV9 to TRBJ1-1, with D possibly matching TRBD1 (5 bases). The CDR3 nucleotides read TGTGCCAGCAGCCCCGGGGGGAACACTGAAGCTTTCTTT. Translated: CASSPGGNTEAFF.